What follows are 30 T cell receptor beta chains derived from one specimen sequenced in a study of CXCR3-negative and CXCR3-positive naive CD8 T cells. The method, 5' RACE with UMI labels, was used to prepare the TRB cDNA libraries. TCRdb re-called the 5' RACE reads; one entry per CDR3 protein, DNA not given. This sample's table has 150,000 or so distinct CDR3 sequences. The sequenced sample was naive CXCR3- CD8+ T cells from blood. Documented subset: CD45RO-CCR7+CD27+CD95- naive CD8+ T cells lacking CXCR3 (TNR3-). The receptor set was obtained from a human donor in good health. Some clones in this sample may be carry-over from other donors' samples.

CDR3: CASSLQVNEQFF. The rearrangement links TRBV11-2 to TRBJ2-1. In germline, CDR1 is SGHAT, CDR2 FQNNGV. The CDR3 has 12 residues.

The chain carries TRBV29-1 and TRBJ2-7; absent DNA, TCRdb's TRBD2 call cannot be checked. Per germline, CDR1 SQVTM and CDR2 ANQGSEA. The CDR3 has 13 amino acids. CDR3 in amino acids: CSVVSREAYEQYF.

V usage is TRBV28 and J usage is TRBJ2-5; TCRdb outputs TRBD1, but without DNA this stays unchecked. CDR1 and CDR2 from the germline V gene are MDHEN and SYDVKM. CDR3 length: 13 residues. The CDR3: CASRSRVGETQYF.

The J gene is TRBJ2-3, the V gene TRBV5-1; as DNA is missing, the TRBD1 call by TCRdb cannot be tested. The germline V gene encodes CDR1 SGHRS and CDR2 YFSETQ. CDR3 length equals 15 residues. The CDR3 is CASSSPPDSTDTQYF.

The chain carries TRBV7-9 and TRBJ1-5; TCRdb names TRBD1, which stays unverified in the absence of DNA. CDR1 and CDR2 from the germline V gene are SEHNR and FQNEAQ (reference sequence). There are 12 residues in the CDR3. The chain's CDR3 is CASSPLNQPQHF.

The chain couples TRBV11-2 to TRBJ2-5. This CDR3 contains 15 residues. Germline V gene sequence: CDR1 SGHAT, CDR2 FQNNGV. CDR3 protein: CASRWMGRPVETQYF.

The chain combines TRBV29-1 with TRBJ2-7; with no DNA, the TCRdb D assignment of TRBD2 cannot be verified. The CDR3 length is 11 residues. Germline V gives CDR1 SQVTM, CDR2 ANQGSEA. Here the CDR3 reads CSVQQEGEQYF.

The rearrangement joins TRBV20-1 to TRBJ2-7; TCRdb's assignment of TRBD1 cannot be checked, as there is no DNA. CDR1 and CDR2 from the germline V gene are DFQATT and SNEGSKA (reference sequence). The CDR3 has 15 residues. CDR3 sequence: CSAAPPGHKLYEQYF.

The rearrangement links TRBV19 to TRBJ1-1; the TCRdb call, TRBD1, lacks DNA for checking. The CDR3 is made up of 14 amino acids. Germline loops: CDR1 LNHDA, CDR2 SQIVND (reference sequence). CDR3 in amino acids: CASSRGSVSTEAFF.

The gene calls are TRBV29-1 and TRBJ2-3; TCRdb names TRBD1, which stays unverified in the absence of DNA. In germline, CDR1 is SQVTM, CDR2 ANQGSEA. This CDR3 region has 13 residues. The CDR3 reads CSVPRGLTDTQYF.

This chain links TRBV13 with TRBJ1-1; TCRdb designates TRBD1, a call that cannot be tested without DNA. The CDR3 is 14 residues long. Germline CDR1 is PRHDT and CDR2 is FYEKMQ (reference sequence). The CDR3 sequence: CASSHRRQHTEAFF.

The genes are TRBV29-1 and TRBJ2-1; the TCRdb call, TRBD1, lacks DNA for checking. From germline, CDR1 is SQVTM and CDR2 ANQGSEA. This CDR3 is 14 amino acids long. CDR3 sequence reads: CSGARQGFLDEQFF.

This chain links TRBV29-1 with TRBJ1-5; TCRdb proposes TRBD1, but this gene call is untestable without DNA. Per the germline V gene, CDR1 is SQVTM and CDR2 is ANQGSEA. CDR3 length: 14 residues. Here the CDR3 reads CSVPDMGALWPQHF.

The CDR3 here is CASSPGILALNNEQFF. The chain joins TRBV7-9 to TRBJ2-1; TCRdb's D call, TRBD2, is unchecked because there is no DNA. Looked up from germline, CDR1 is SEHNR and CDR2 is FQNEAQ (reference sequence). The CDR3 extends over 16 amino acids.

The V and J genes are TRBV4-2 and TRBJ2-7; no DNA is available, so the TRBD1 call from TCRdb remains unchecked. Per germline, CDR1 LGHNA and CDR2 YNFKEQ. This CDR3 comprises 14 residues. This chain's CDR3 is CASSQAPGGYEQYF.

This chain links TRBV15 with TRBJ1-1; the D call of TRBD1 rests on TCRdb alone, since no DNA is present to check it. CDR3 length: 14 amino acids. Per germline, CDR1 LNHNV and CDR2 YYDKDF (reference sequence). The CDR3 spells CATSRVGQNTEAFF.

The V gene is TRBV5-5, the J gene TRBJ2-1. The V gene's germline CDR1 is SGHKS and CDR2 YYEKEE (reference sequence). The CDR3 loop spans 13 amino acids. CDR3 sequence: CASSLSGVDEQFF.

The genes are TRBV7-9 and TRBJ2-7; TCRdb designates TRBD1, a call that cannot be tested without DNA. The CDR3 covers 13 residues. Germline V gene lookup returns CDR1 SEHNR and CDR2 FQNEAQ (reference sequence). The CDR3 sequence: CASSPGTPYEQYF.

The chain recombines TRBV29-1 with TRBJ2-1. Germline CDR1 is SQVTM and CDR2 is ANQGSEA. This CDR3 has 14 amino acids. The CDR3 is CSVDTKVANNEQFF.

The chain has TRBV20-1 and TRBJ2-1; no DNA is available, so the TRBD1 call from TCRdb remains unchecked. From germline, CDR1 is DFQATT and CDR2 SNEGSKA (reference sequence). The CDR3 covers 17 residues. CDR3 protein: CSAVRDSDWGAYNEQFF.

V is TRBV30 and J is TRBJ2-2; the D call from TCRdb, TRBD1, cannot be confirmed without DNA. The CDR3 consists of 15 residues. Germline assignment: CDR1 GTSNPN and CDR2 SVGIG (reference sequence). CDR3 loop: CAWSHGQGNTGELFF.

The chain recombines TRBV7-3 with TRBJ1-1; TCRdb's D gene call, TRBD1, goes unchecked for lack of DNA. Germline V lookup: CDR1 SGHTA, CDR2 FQGTGA. The CDR3 length is 15 residues. Here the CDR3 reads CASSLLVRDDTEAFF.

J is TRBJ1-5 and V is TRBV19; lacking DNA, the TRBD1 call made by TCRdb goes unchecked. The CDR3 has 14 amino acids. Germline loops: CDR1 LNHDA, CDR2 SQIVND (reference sequence). The CDR3 protein is CASDGQTSNQPQHF.

V is TRBV5-1 and J is TRBJ2-3. This CDR3 contains 15 residues. The germline gives CDR1 SGHRS, CDR2 YFSETQ. Here the CDR3 reads CASSLTHSSTDTQYF.

The chain carries TRBV12-3 or TRBV12-4 and TRBJ2-7; TCRdb's D call, TRBD2, is unchecked because there is no DNA. This CDR3 is built from 16 residues. CDR3 protein: CASSISGTSGTYEQYF.

The rearrangement links TRBV29-1 to TRBJ2-7. This CDR3 comprises 15 residues. Germline loops: CDR1 SQVTM, CDR2 ANQGSEA. CDR3 protein: CSVVFGESRKYEQYF.

The chain uses TRBV28 and TRBJ2-3; TCRdb's D call of TRBD1 is untestable without DNA. The germline CDR1 and CDR2 sequences are MDHEN and SYDVKM. The CDR3 has 17 residues. CDR3: CASSFGPGTLDTDTQYF.

The CDR3 region is CASSRTSGTDTQYF. The chain uses TRBV28 and TRBJ2-3; TCRdb's assignment of TRBD2 cannot be checked, as there is no DNA. The germline V gene has CDR1 MDHEN and CDR2 SYDVKM. This CDR3 is 14 amino acids long. Complete variable domain (other parts from reference TRBV28 and TRBJ2-3): DVKVTQSSRYLVKRTGEKVFLECVQDMDHENMFWYRQDPGLGLRLIYFSYDVKMKEKGDIPEGYSVSREKKERFSLILESASTNQTSMYLCASSRTSGTDTQYFGPGTRLTVL.

The chain has TRBV6-5 and TRBJ1-2; with no DNA, the TCRdb D assignment of TRBD1 cannot be verified. The CDR3 runs to 13 residues. The germline V gene has CDR1 MNHEY and CDR2 SVGAGI. CDR3 residues: CASSYGQGYPYTF.

The chain carries TRBV5-1 and TRBJ2-1; TCRdb's assignment of TRBD1 cannot be checked, as there is no DNA. The CDR3 sequence is 14 residues long. Germline CDR1 is SGHRS and CDR2 is YFSETQ. The CDR3 spells CASSLRQGPNEQFF.